Presented here are 21 T cell receptor beta chains from one specimen sequenced in a study of spatial heterogeneity in lung cancer. Their specific antigens are unknown. Using its own MiXCR run on the 5' RACE reads, TCRdb lists one record per CDR3 protein. There are roughly 18,000 distinct CDR3 sequences in the sample; 4.5% to 7.5% occur only once, and around a tenth lies in the top ten. Study observations and caveats: Counts that tracked tumor mutation counts were those of expanded intratumoral alpha and beta TCRs.

Time point indicated: sample taken at primary tumor resection. The sample in question was lung tumor tissue, obtained at surgery. The origin of the receptors is a female donor with early-stage non-small cell lung cancer.

This clonotype appeared many times. This beta chain is an off-target read within a library intended for alpha chains, so its frequency means little. J is TRBJ2-7 and V is TRBV6-2 or TRBV6-3; D is ambiguous. The germline CDR1 and CDR2 sequences are MNHEY and SVGEGT. The CDR3 is 16 amino acids. The germline V and J ends were trimmed by 6 bases and 3 bases, with 21 bases remaining between them. CDR3 protein: CASSSPTRWIFYEQYF. CDR3 sequence (DNA): TGTGCCAGCAGCTCCCCGACTCGCTGGATTTTCTACGAGCAGTACTTC.

At least ten counts were recorded for this clonotype. Since it is a stray read in a library aimed at alpha chains, this beta chain has a size that is not meaningful. The rearrangement links TRBV29-1 to TRBJ2-7; D might be TRBD1 (5 bases). Germline loops: CDR1 SQVTM, CDR2 ANQGSEA. The CDR3 contains 11 residues. The V gene lost 7 bases and the J gene lost 3 bases, with 10 bases spanning the gap. DNA for the CDR3: TGCAGCGCCGGAAGGGGCTACGAGCAGTACTTC. Translation gives CSAGRGYEQYF.

This clonotype has at least ten counts. Little can be read into the size of this beta chain, an off-target read in a library designed for alpha chains. The V call is TRBV18, the J call TRBJ2-2, with unresolved D. The CDR3 totals 12 residues. Germline assignment: CDR1 KGHSH and CDR2 LQKENI. V gave up 4 bases and J gave up 5 bases, with 5 bases separating them. The CDR3 DNA follows: TGTGCCAGCTCACGAAGGACCGGGGAGCTGTTTTTT. Translating gives CASSRRTGELFF.

As to this clonotype: This beta chain is off target for a library built for alpha chains, so its abundance means little. The chain is built from TRBV20-1 and TRBJ1-2; the match to TRBD1 covers 7 bases. The J segment lost 7 bases and the V segment lost 4 bases, leaving 6 bases of the junction unmatched. Per germline, CDR1 DFQATT and CDR2 SNEGSKA (reference sequence). This CDR3 is 12 amino acids long. CDR3 in amino acids: CSATQGQSGYTF. CDR3 coding DNA: TGCAGTGCTACACAGGGGCAGAGTGGCTACACCTTC.

This clonotype was seen more than once but under ten times. This beta chain slipped into a library made for alpha chains as a stray read, so its size is not meaningful. V gene TRBV6-2 or TRBV6-3 combines with J gene TRBJ2-1, with 13 positions matching TRBD2. This CDR3 is 18 amino acids long. V lost 2 bases, J lost 5 bases, and 9 bases stayed unmatched. CDR1 and CDR2 (germline): MNHEY, SVGEGT. CDR3 protein: CASSYPPLLAGGDNEQFF. In DNA form, the CDR3 reads TGTGCCAGCAGTTACCCTCCTTTACTAGCGGGAGGGGACAATGAGCAGTTCTTC.

This clonotype was found many times. A library made for alpha chains picked up this beta chain off target, so its size means little. The rearrangement links TRBV10-3 to TRBJ2-5, with 8 bases identical to TRBD2. With 5 bases clipped from V and 1 base from J, the junction kept 0 bases outside the gene matches. Germline CDR1 reads ENHRY; CDR2 reads SYGVKD. The CDR3 spans 13 residues. CDR3 amino acids: CAISTSGQETQYF. DNA of the CDR3: TGTGCCATCAGTACTAGCGGCCAAGAGACCCAGTACTTC.

The table lists this clonotype with many counts. As an off-target read in a library built for alpha chains, this beta chain has a frequency of little significance. The rearrangement uses TRBV23-1 and TRBJ2-5; 12 bases line up with TRBD2. TRBV23-1 is flagged as an ORF with uncertain function. The CDR3 totals 18 residues. Trimming cost V 2 bases and J 4 bases; bases outside gene matches: 11. The DNA for the CDR3 is TGCGCCAGCAGTCAAGGGGCGCTAGCGGGAGGGCCGGGAGAGACCCAGTACTTC. It yields the protein CASSQGALAGGPGETQYF.

This clonotype was recorded many times. This beta chain slipped into a library made for alpha chains as a stray read, so its size is not meaningful. The rearrangement uses TRBV20-1 and TRBJ1-2; D perhaps matches TRBD1 (6 bases). The CDR3 totals 14 residues. Per germline, CDR1 DFQATT and CDR2 SNEGSKA (reference sequence). Trimming took off 6 bases at V and 4 bases at J, with 18 bases between the two ends. The CDR3 DNA reads as TGCAGTGCCCGCACCCAGACAGGACTCTATGGCTACACCTTC. Protein product: CSARTQTGLYGYTF.

This clonotype was seen at least ten times. The library was designed around alpha chains, so this beta chain is a stray read whose abundance carries little weight. This chain links TRBV10-3 with TRBJ2-1; 8 nucleotides agree with TRBD1. Losses at the gene ends were 10 bases for V and 8 bases for J; bases not matched to a gene: 13. The CDR3 has 14 residues. Germline values: CDR1 ENHRY, CDR2 SYGVKD. The CDR3, as DNA: TGTGCCACGATAGGACAGGGTGAGGGGGATGAGCAGTTCTTC. Translating it yields CATIGQGEGDEQFF.

This clonotype was recorded at least ten times. This beta chain represents an off-target read in a library built for alpha chains; its size is of limited meaning. The chain is built from TRBV20-1 and TRBJ1-5; D call uncertain. The CDR3 runs to 12 residues. From germline, CDR1 is DFQATT and CDR2 SNEGSKA (reference sequence). The germline V and J ends were trimmed by 3 bases and 6 bases, with 9 bases remaining between them. CDR3 protein: CSASNRGQPQHF. CDR3 DNA: TGCAGTGCTAGTAACCGGGGTCAGCCCCAGCATTTT.

This clonotype is classed as medium-sized. For a library built for alpha chains, this beta chain is a stray read; little rests on its size. The chain links TRBV7-3 to TRBJ2-1, with D perhaps assigned TRBD1 or TRBD2 (5 bases each). There are 17 residues in the CDR3. Germline assignment: CDR1 SGHTA and CDR2 FQGTGA. The germline V and J ends were trimmed by 1 base and 5 bases, with 18 bases remaining between them. The CDR3 is CASSLRGFGGVNNEQFF. DNA of the CDR3: TGTGCCAGCAGCTTAAGGGGGTTTGGAGGTGTTAACAATGAGCAGTTCTTC.

This clonotype was recorded many times. This beta chain turned up in a library designed for alpha chains; as an off-target read, its abundance says little. V usage is TRBV15 and J usage is TRBJ2-7; 9 bases match TRBD2. V trimming: 1 base; J trimming: 3 bases; junction bases outside the gene matches: 1. Germline CDR1 LNHNV, CDR2 YYDKDF (reference sequence). The CDR3 runs 14 residues. For the CDR3, the DNA is TGTGCCACCAGCAGAGTAGCGGGAGTCTACGAGCAGTACTTC. Translated, it gives CATSRVAGVYEQYF.

In the case of this clonotype: Possible read error: a much larger clone is one base away. For a library built for alpha chains, this beta chain is a stray read; little rests on its size. The V and J genes are TRBV3-1 and TRBJ2-5; D remains unclear. Germline V lookup: CDR1 LGHDT, CDR2 YNNKEL (reference sequence). The CDR3 length is 10 residues. V lost 0 bases and J 7 bases, leaving 0 bases between the germline ends. CDR3 region: CASSQETQYF. DNA for the CDR3: TGTGCCAGCAGCCAAGAGACCCAGTACTTC.

This clonotype has at least ten counts. The library was prepared for alpha chains; this beta chain is a stray read, so its frequency means little. J is TRBJ1-2 and V is TRBV27; no clear D. The V gene's germline CDR1 is MNHEY and CDR2 SMNVEV (reference sequence). The CDR3 runs 16 residues. Trimming removed 5 bases at V and 5 bases at J, with 21 bases between. The CDR3 here is CASSESAGAFAYGYTF. In nucleotides, the CDR3 is TGTGCCAGCAGTGAGTCGGCGGGAGCCTTTGCATATGGCTACACCTTC.

This clonotype was observed many times. As an off-target read in a library built for alpha chains, this beta chain has a frequency of little significance. V is TRBV5-6 and J is TRBJ2-3, with 9 bases that match TRBD2. Germline trimming cut 6 bases from V and 1 base from J; bases unmatched to any gene: 12. This CDR3 has 17 residues. The germline gives CDR1 SGHDT, CDR2 YYEEEE. CDR3 sequence reads: CASTRSPTSGRTDTQYF. The CDR3 DNA follows: TGTGCCAGCACCAGAAGCCCAACTAGCGGGCGCACAGATACGCAGTATTTT.

In this sample, this clonotype is medium-sized. This beta chain was picked up by a library intended for alpha chains and is off target, so its count carries little meaning. The J gene is TRBJ1-1, the V gene TRBV10-2; the D is unclear. Trimming shortened V by 7 bases and J by 4 bases, and 16 bases separated the two germline ends. Germline loops: CDR1 WSHSY, CDR2 SAAADI. The CDR3 runs to 14 residues. The CDR3 sequence is CASNLQGAGTEAFF. CDR3 sequence (DNA): TGCGCCAGCAATCTCCAAGGAGCGGGCACTGAAGCTTTCTTT.

This clonotype is medium-sized. This beta chain is an off-target read within a library intended for alpha chains, so its frequency means little. This chain joins TRBV10-3 and TRBJ2-3, with D hard to call. CDR1 is ENHRY and CDR2 is SYGVKD in the germline V gene. This CDR3 contains 11 residues. V was cut by 4 bases and J by 5 bases, with 4 bases left in between. The CDR3 region is CAISVEDTQYF. CDR3 nucleotide sequence: TGTGCCATCAGTGTAGAAGATACGCAGTATTTT.

This clonotype was found many times. The library was prepared for alpha chains; this beta chain is a stray read, so its frequency means little. V and J are TRBV20-1 and TRBJ2-7; no definite D call. V lost 6 bases and J lost 0, with 12 bases in between. CDR3 length: 13 amino acids. Germline V CDR1 and CDR2: DFQATT, SNEGSKA (reference sequence). This CDR3 reads CSAYDYRSYEQYF. CDR3 nucleotide sequence: TGCAGTGCCTATGATTATCGCTCCTACGAGCAGTACTTC.

In this sample, this clonotype turned up many times. Being off target in a library aimed at alpha chains, this beta chain has a size of little meaning. The rearrangement uses TRBV20-1 and TRBJ2-1; TRBD2 is a possible D gene (6 bases). The CDR3 is made up of 15 amino acids. Germline CDR1 is DFQATT and CDR2 is SNEGSKA (reference sequence). Deletions cut 3 bases from V and 0 bases from J, with 12 bases between. In DNA, the CDR3 is TGCAGTGCTAGTAAGCTAGCGCACTCCTACAATGAGCAGTTCTTC. Translating gives CSASKLAHSYNEQFF.

This clonotype was picked up many times. This beta chain lies outside the target of a library built for alpha chains; its clone size means little. The V and J genes are TRBV12-3 or TRBV12-4 and TRBJ2-3, with D perhaps TRBD1 (5 bases). The CDR3 covers 14 residues. V was pared by 4 bases and J by 4 bases, with 12 bases between. The chain's CDR3 is CASSSRQNSDTQYF. CDR3 DNA: TGTGCCAGCAGTTCACGACAGAACTCAGATACGCAGTATTTT.

This clonotype was counted many times. Because the library targeted alpha chains, this beta chain is an off-target read whose size means little. The genes are TRBV5-1 and TRBJ2-5, with D perhaps TRBD1 (5 bases). CDR3 length equals 17 residues. V gave up 0 bases and J gave up 5 bases, with 20 bases separating them. CDR1 is SGHRS and CDR2 is YFSETQ in the germline V gene. CDR3 protein: CASSLVPLEQETETQYF. Here the CDR3 DNA reads TGCGCCAGCAGCTTGGTACCGCTAGAACAGGAGACGGAGACCCAGTACTTC.